Listed here are 22 T cell receptor beta chains from one sample, sequenced in a study of vaccination effects on CD4 cells after COVID-19. No antigens are known for them. The protocol was immunoSEQ multiplex PCR, while the TCRdb copy is restricted to in-frame clones and leaves out a portion. The repertoire holds around 25,000 clones, with roughly 69% as singletons. Expansion with viral peptide pools was applied to antigen-specific CD4+ T cells by the ViraFEST assay prior to sequencing. Upon completion of more than 9 days in culture, CD4+ T cells were isolated. This individual tested PCR-positive for SARS-CoV-2 infection between March and December 2020. Here the sequenced sample was CD4+ T cells from PBMCs cultured with SARS-CoV-2 spike peptides, taken before COVID-19 vaccination. The origin of the receptors is a human donor who had a prior SARS-CoV-2 infection.

This clone was observed a handful of times. V gene TRBV18 combines with J gene TRBJ1-1, with TRBD1 matching over 8 bases. The CDR3 has 13 residues. The V segment lost 6 bases and the J segment 5 bases; nucleotides outside the gene matches: 5. Per the germline V gene, CDR1 is KGHSH and CDR2 is LQKENI. The CDR3 sequence: CASSPRGRTEAFF. The CDR3 DNA follows: TGTGCCAGCTCCCCCAGGGGGCGGACTGAAGCTTTCTTT.

This clone has a handful of counts. The V gene is TRBV24-1, the J gene TRBJ1-1; TRBD1 aligns across 7 bases. The CDR3 has 14 residues. Looked up from germline, CDR1 is KGHDR and CDR2 is SFDVKD. J was trimmed by 11 bases and V by 4 bases; bases with no gene match: 12. The CDR3 nucleotides are TGTGCCACCAGTGAGTATTCACAGGGGTCAGGCGCTTTCTTT. Protein sequence: CATSEYSQGSGAFF.

This chain connects TRBV7-9 to TRBJ2-1; 8 nucleotides agree with TRBD2. CDR1 is SEHNR, CDR2 FQNEAQ, per germline (reference sequence). The CDR3 sequence is 14 residues long. V gave up 6 bases and J gave up 7 bases; unmatched junction bases: 8. CDR3 protein: CASRFSGGKNEQFF. The CDR3 bases are TGTGCCAGCAGATTCAGCGGGGGTAAAAATGAGCAGTTCTTC.

The sample holds a few counts of this clone. This CDR3 is CASSEDRVLCREKLFF. The DNA of the CDR3 is TGCGCCAGCAGTGAGGACAGAGTCTTATGTAGGGAAAAACTGTTTTTT. J is TRBJ1-4 and V is TRBV10-1; D might be TRBD1 (5 bases). The CDR3 covers 16 residues. Looked up from germline, CDR1 is WNHNN and CDR2 is SYGVQD (reference sequence). The V gene lost 2 bases and the J gene lost 8 bases, with 18 bases spanning the gap.

V and J are TRBV18 and TRBJ2-7; possible D gene TRBD1, 6 bases. V lost 3 bases to trimming and J lost 4 bases, with 10 bases between them. This CDR3 comprises 13 residues. The germline V gene has CDR1 KGHSH and CDR2 LQKENI. CDR3: CASSPKQGYEQYF. The CDR3 DNA reads TGTGCCAGCTCACCGAAACAGGGATACGAGCAGTACTTC.

This clone has only one observation. The chain is built from TRBV6-1 and TRBJ1-2, with D hard to call. V shed 2 bases and J shed 4 bases, with 14 bases lying between them. Per germline, CDR1 MNHNS and CDR2 SASEGT. The CDR3 totals 15 residues. The CDR3 sequence is CASSERGREGYGYTF. The CDR3 DNA follows: TGTGCCAGCAGTGAACGAGGCAGAGAAGGCTATGGCTACACCTTC.

This clone was recorded once. This chain links TRBV2 with TRBJ2-3; D unresolved. The CDR3 runs to 14 residues. CDR1 SNHLY and CDR2 FYNNEI come from the germline V gene. Trimming removed 1 base at V and 5 bases at J, with 10 bases between. The CDR3 sequence is CASSEEGGGDTQYF. DNA of the CDR3: TGTGCCAGCAGTGAAGAGGGTGGTGGAGATACGCAGTATTTT. Full variable domain (missing parts from reference TRBV2 and TRBJ2-3): EPEVTQTPSHQVTQMGQEVILRCVPISNHLYFYWYRQILGQKVEFLVSFYNNEISEKSEIFDDQFSVERPDGSNFTLKIRSTKLEDSAMYFCASSEEGGGDTQYFGPGTRLTVL.

The chain links TRBV11-1 to TRBJ2-3; 8 nucleotides agree with TRBD2. CDR1 is SGHAT, CDR2 FQDESV, per germline (reference sequence). The CDR3 is made up of 15 amino acids. V lost 6 bases and J lost 8; bases outside the gene matches: 13. In DNA, the CDR3 is TGTGCCAGCAGTTCGGGGTCCGGGGGGGCCGGTACGCAGTATTTT. Its protein is CASSSGSGGAGTQYF.

The chain joins TRBV4-1 to TRBJ2-1, with D possibly TRBD2 on 5 matching bases. The CDR3 has 17 amino acids. The V end lost 1 base, the J end lost 0 bases, and 13 bases lay between the germline ends. Looked up from germline, CDR1 is MGHRA and CDR2 is YSYEKL. CDR3 DNA: TGCGCCAGCAGCCAAGGATGGGCTAGCCGCTCCTACAATGAGCAGTTCTTC. This sequence encodes CASSQGWASRSYNEQFF.

The rearrangement links TRBV24-1 to TRBJ2-3; weak D call: TRBD1 (5 bases). The CDR3 is made up of 14 amino acids. Per germline, CDR1 KGHDR and CDR2 SFDVKD. The V gene lost 9 bases and the J gene lost 3 bases, with 15 bases spanning the gap. CDR3 amino acids: CATPILQGTDTQYF. Written as DNA, the CDR3 is TGTGCCACCCCGATTTTGCAGGGAACAGATACGCAGTATTTT.

This clone has only a few counts. This chain links TRBV7-3 with TRBJ1-2; D uncertain. With 6 bases removed from V and 4 bases from J, the gap between germline ends came to 15 bases. The CDR3 has 14 residues. Germline assignment: CDR1 SGHTA and CDR2 FQGTGA. This CDR3 reads CASRPRGVSYGYTF. CDR3 nucleotides: TGTGCCAGCAGGCCACGGGGAGTTAGCTATGGCTACACCTTC.

The rearrangement joins TRBV5-6 to TRBJ2-7; either TRBD1 or TRBD2 may fit D (5 bases each). CDR1 and CDR2 from the germline V gene are SGHDT and YYEEEE. Between the trimmed V and J ends, which lost 3 bases and 3 bases, there was a span of 10 bases. The CDR3 is 13 amino acids. CDR3 region: CASSSGPHYEQYF. CDR3 coding DNA: TGTGCCAGCAGCTCGGGGCCCCACTACGAGCAGTACTTC. Full variable domain (remainder filled in from reference TRBV5-6 and TRBJ2-7): DAGVTQSPTHLIKTRGQQVTLRCSPKSGHDTVSWYQQALGQGPQFIFQYYEEEERQRGNFPDRFSGHQFPNYSSELNVNALLLGDSALYLCASSSGPHYEQYFGPGTRLTVT.

The gene calls are TRBV4-1 and TRBJ1-1, with D unclear. CDR3 size: 13 residues. Looked up from germline, CDR1 is MGHRA and CDR2 is YSYEKL. Trimming cost V 4 bases and J 1 base, with 7 bases left between them. The CDR3: CASSRPRNTEAFF. CDR3 sequence (DNA): TGCGCCAGCAGCCGACCGAGGAACACTGAAGCTTTCTTT.

The chain combines TRBV6-6 with TRBJ2-2; D is unclear. The CDR3 has 13 amino acids. Germline assignment: CDR1 MNHNY and CDR2 SVGAGI (reference sequence). V lost 6 bases to trimming and J lost 4 bases, with 9 bases between them. The CDR3 DNA is TGTGCCAGCAGGCCCACAGTCACCGGGGAGCTGTTTTTT. This sequence encodes CASRPTVTGELFF.

The V gene is TRBV19, the J gene TRBJ2-7; D might be TRBD1 (7 bases). This CDR3 region has 15 residues. V was trimmed by 5 bases and J by 1 base, leaving 15 bases between them. Germline CDR1 reads LNHDA; CDR2 reads SQIVND (reference sequence). CDR3 DNA sequence: TGTGCCAGTAGTGAGGGCAGGGGGGCGTCCTACGAGCAGTACTTC. This encodes CASSEGRGASYEQYF. Filled out from reference TRBV19 and TRBJ2-7, the complete variable domain reads DGGITQSPKYLFRKEGQNVTLSCEQNLNHDAMYWYRQDPGQGLRLIYYSQIVNDFQKGDIAEGYSVSREKKESFPLTVTSAQKNPTAFYLCASSEGRGASYEQYFGPGTRLTVT.

The rearrangement uses TRBV7-3 and TRBJ2-3; 9 nucleotides line up with TRBD2. The length of the CDR3 is 14 residues. V lost 5 bases and J lost 4; bases outside the gene matches: 4. Germline values: CDR1 SGHTA, CDR2 FQGTGA. In nucleotides, the CDR3 is TGTGCCAGCAGCCTAGCGGGAAGTTCAGATACGCAGTATTTT. This encodes CASSLAGSSDTQYF.

J is TRBJ1-1 and V is TRBV2; perhaps TRBD1 as D (6 bases). Germline loops: CDR1 SNHLY, CDR2 FYNNEI. Trimming took off 4 bases at V and 5 bases at J, with 20 bases between the two ends. CDR3 length equals 16 residues. CDR3 sequence: CASSAEQGFLGTEAFF. For the CDR3, the DNA is TGTGCCAGCAGTGCAGAGCAGGGGTTCCTAGGGACTGAAGCTTTCTTT. Full variable domain (rest looked up from reference TRBV2 and TRBJ1-1): EPEVTQTPSHQVTQMGQEVILRCVPISNHLYFYWYRQILGQKVEFLVSFYNNEISEKSEIFDDQFSVERPDGSNFTLKIRSTKLEDSAMYFCASSAEQGFLGTEAFFGQGTRLTVV.

This clone was recorded a few times. The rearrangement links TRBV5-1 to TRBJ2-3, with 14 nucleotides matching TRBD2. Trimming took 4 bases from V and 5 from J; bases not matched to a gene: 6. The CDR3 extends over 16 amino acids. Germline assignment: CDR1 SGHRS and CDR2 YFSETQ. CDR3 sequence reads: CASSLGLAGGLDTQYF. The CDR3, as DNA: TGCGCCAGCAGCCTCGGACTAGCGGGGGGTTTAGATACGCAGTATTTT. Full variable domain (remainder filled in from reference TRBV5-1 and TRBJ2-3): KAGVTQTPRYLIKTRGQQVTLSCSPISGHRSVSWYQQTPGQGLQFLFEYFSETQRNKGNFPGRFSGRQFSNSRSEMNVSTLELGDSALYLCASSLGLAGGLDTQYFGPGTRLTVL.

This sequence joins TRBV2 and TRBJ2-7, with 7 bases aligning to TRBD1. With 7 bases clipped from V and 2 bases from J, the junction kept 8 bases outside the gene matches. This CDR3 has 14 residues. Germline-derived CDR1 and CDR2 are SNHLY and FYNNEI. This chain's CDR3 is CASIRDSQTYEQYF. DNA for the CDR3: TGTGCCAGCATCAGGGACAGCCAGACCTACGAGCAGTACTTC.

The chain joins TRBV27 to TRBJ1-5; no definite D call. The V and J ends lost 8 bases and 11 bases respectively, with 13 bases between them. CDR1 is MNHEY and CDR2 is SMNVEV in the germline V gene (reference sequence). The CDR3 consists of 11 residues. The CDR3 region has the DNA TGTGCCAGCGGACCCCGTATGGCCCAGCATTTT. Protein product: CASGPRMAQHF.

The CDR3 DNA is TGTGCCAGCAGCATCGGACTAGCCCGAGATACGCAGTATTTT. It translates to CASSIGLARDTQYF. The rearrangement uses TRBV7-2 and TRBJ2-3, with 8 positions matching TRBD2. CDR3 length: 14 residues. Looked up from germline, CDR1 is SGHTA and CDR2 is FQGNSA. Germline trimming cut 5 bases from V and 5 bases from J; bases unmatched to any gene: 6.

This sequence joins TRBV9 and TRBJ2-3, with D hard to call. With 0 bases removed from V and 6 bases from J, the gap between germline ends came to 14 bases. Germline-derived CDR1 and CDR2 are SGDLS and YYNGEE. CDR3 length equals 15 residues. The CDR3 nucleotides read TGTGCCAGCAGCGTAGTTGGGCAAAACTCCGATACGCAGTATTTT. The encoded protein is CASSVVGQNSDTQYF. The whole variable domain, filled in from reference TRBV9 and TRBJ2-3, reads DSGVTQTPKHLITATGQRVTLRCSPRSGDLSVYWYQQSLDQGLQFLIQYYNGEERAKGNILERFSAQQFPDLHSELNLSSLELGDSALYFCASSVVGQNSDTQYFGPGTRLTVL.